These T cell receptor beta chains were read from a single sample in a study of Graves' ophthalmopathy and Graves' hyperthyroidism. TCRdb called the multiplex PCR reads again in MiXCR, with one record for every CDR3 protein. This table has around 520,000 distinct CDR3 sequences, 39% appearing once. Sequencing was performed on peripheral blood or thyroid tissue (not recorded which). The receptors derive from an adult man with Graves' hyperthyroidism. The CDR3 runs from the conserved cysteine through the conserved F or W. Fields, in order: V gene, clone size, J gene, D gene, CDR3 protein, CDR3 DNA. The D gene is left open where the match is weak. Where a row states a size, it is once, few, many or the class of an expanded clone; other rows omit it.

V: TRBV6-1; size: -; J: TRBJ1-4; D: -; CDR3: CASSSWGRGNEKLFF; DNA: TGTGCCAGCAGTTCATGGGGCCGGGGTAATGAAAAACTGTTTTTT
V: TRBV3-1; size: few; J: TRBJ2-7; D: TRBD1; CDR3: CASSTRDRENEQYF; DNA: TGTGCCAGCAGCACCCGGGACAGGGAGAACGAGCAGTACTTC
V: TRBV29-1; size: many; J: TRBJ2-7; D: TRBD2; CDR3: CSVRLAGPYEQYF; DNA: TGCAGCGTAAGACTAGCGGGGCCATACGAGCAGTACTTC
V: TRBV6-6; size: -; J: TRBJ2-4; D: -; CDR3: CASSEGRPAGIQYF; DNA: TGTGCCAGCAGCGAGGGCCGCCCAGCGGGCATTCAGTACTTC
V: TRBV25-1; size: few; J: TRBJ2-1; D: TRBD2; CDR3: CASTIGTSGSFDEQFF; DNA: TGTGCCAGCACTATTGGGACTAGCGGGAGTTTCGATGAGCAGTTCTTC
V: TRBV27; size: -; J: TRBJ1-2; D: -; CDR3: CATVGGTFSGYTF; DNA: TGTGCCACCGTGGGAGGGACGTTCTCTGGCTACACCTTC
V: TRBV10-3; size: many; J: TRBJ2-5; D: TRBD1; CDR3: CAISGTGGTGTQYF; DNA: TGTGCCATCAGTGGGACAGGGGGTACAGGGACCCAGTACTTC
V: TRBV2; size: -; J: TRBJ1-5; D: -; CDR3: CASSVAGSYSNQPQHF; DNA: TGTGCCAGCAGTGTTGCGGGGTCTTATAGCAATCAGCCCCAGCATTTT
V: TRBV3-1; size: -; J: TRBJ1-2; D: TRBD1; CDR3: CASSALQGNYGYTF; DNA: TGTGCCAGCAGCGCCCTACAGGGGAACTATGGCTACACCTTC
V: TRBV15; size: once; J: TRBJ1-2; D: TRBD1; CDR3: CATSATRTGATYGYTF; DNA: TGTGCCACCAGCGCTACTAGGACAGGGGCGACCTATGGCTACACCTTC
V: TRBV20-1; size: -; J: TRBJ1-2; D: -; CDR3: CSARAVAGGYTF; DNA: TGCAGTGCTAGAGCTGTAGCGGGAGGCTACACCTTC
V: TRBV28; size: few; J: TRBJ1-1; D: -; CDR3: CASSPIDRKNTEAFF; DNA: TGTGCCAGCAGCCCGATCGACAGAAAGAACACTGAAGCTTTCTTT
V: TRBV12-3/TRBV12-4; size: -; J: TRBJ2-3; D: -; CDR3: CASTPASGTDTQYF; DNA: TGTGCCAGCACCCCAGCGTCGGGCACAGATACGCAGTATTTT
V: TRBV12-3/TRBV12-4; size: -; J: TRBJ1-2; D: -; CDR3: CASTTGLGYTF; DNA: TGTGCCAGCACTACAGGGTTAGGCTACACCTTC
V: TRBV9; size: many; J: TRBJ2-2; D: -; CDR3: CASSVVGSSGELFF; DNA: TGTGCCAGCAGCGTAGTTGGATCCTCCGGGGAGCTGTTTTTT
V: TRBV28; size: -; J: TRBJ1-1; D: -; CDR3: CASRIINTEAFF; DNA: TGTGCCAGCAGGATTATAAACACTGAAGCTTTCTTT
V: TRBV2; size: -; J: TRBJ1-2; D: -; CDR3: CASSQDHRNYGYTF; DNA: TGTGCCAGCAGCCAAGATCACAGAAACTATGGCTACACCTTC
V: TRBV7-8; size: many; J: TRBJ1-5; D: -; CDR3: CASSLVSRGIPYSNQPQHF; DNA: TGTGCCAGCAGCTTAGTGAGTAGGGGGATCCCTTATAGCAATCAGCCCCAGCATTTT
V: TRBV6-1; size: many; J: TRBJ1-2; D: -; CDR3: CASSGQGPYGYTF; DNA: TGTGCCAGCAGTGGTCAGGGCCCCTATGGCTACACCTTC
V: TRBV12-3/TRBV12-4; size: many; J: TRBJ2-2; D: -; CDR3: CASSAPKTRRELFF; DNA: TGTGCCAGCAGTGCCCCCAAGACACGTCGGGAGCTGTTTTTT
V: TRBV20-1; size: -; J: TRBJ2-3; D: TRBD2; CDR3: CSATQTSGGGDTQYF; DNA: TGCAGTGCCACACAGACTAGCGGGGGAGGGGATACGCAGTATTTT
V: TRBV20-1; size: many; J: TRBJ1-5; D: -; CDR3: CSAREDRTDAF; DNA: TGCAGTGCTAGAGAAGACAGGACGGATGCATTT
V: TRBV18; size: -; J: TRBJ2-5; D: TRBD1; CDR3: CASSPSGTAYQETQYF; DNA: TGTGCCAGCTCACCCTCAGGGACAGCGTACCAAGAGACCCAGTACTTC
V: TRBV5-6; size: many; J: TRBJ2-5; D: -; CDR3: CASSLVLGGYQETQYF; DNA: TGTGCCAGCAGCTTAGTCCTCGGGGGTTACCAAGAGACCCAGTACTTC
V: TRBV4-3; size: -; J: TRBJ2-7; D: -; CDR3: CASSQDAGRQRSSYEQYF; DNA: TGCGCCAGCAGCCAAGATGCGGGGAGACAGCGAAGCTCCTACGAGCAGTACTTC
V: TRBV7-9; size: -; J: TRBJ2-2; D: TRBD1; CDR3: CASSRETGVDTGELFF; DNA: TGTGCCAGCAGCAGAGAAACAGGGGTCGACACCGGGGAGCTGTTTTTT
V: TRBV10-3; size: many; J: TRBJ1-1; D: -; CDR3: CAISRGPRENTEAFF; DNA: TGTGCCATCAGTCGGGGGCCCCGTGAGAACACTGAAGCTTTCTTT
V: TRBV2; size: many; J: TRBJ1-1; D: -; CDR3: CASSADTEAFF; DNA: TGTGCCAGCAGTGCGGACACTGAAGCTTTCTTT
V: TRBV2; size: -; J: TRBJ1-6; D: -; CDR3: CASSTGPGVAMDSPLHF; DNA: TGTGCCAGCAGTACAGGGCCGGGGGTAGCTATGGATTCACCCCTCCACTTT
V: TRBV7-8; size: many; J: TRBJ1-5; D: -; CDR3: CASSYLTNQPQHF; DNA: TGTGCCAGCAGCTACCTAACCAATCAGCCCCAGCATTTT
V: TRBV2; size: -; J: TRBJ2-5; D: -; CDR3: CASSPMTSETQYF; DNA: TGTGCCAGCTCACCTATGACCTCAGAGACCCAGTACTTC
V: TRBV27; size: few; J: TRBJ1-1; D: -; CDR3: CANLERTEAFF; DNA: TGTGCCAACCTAGAGAGGACTGAAGCTTTCTTT
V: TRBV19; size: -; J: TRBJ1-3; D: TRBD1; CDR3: CASSQTGTGAGNTIYF; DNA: TGTGCCAGTAGTCAGACCGGGACAGGGGCTGGAAACACCATATATTTT
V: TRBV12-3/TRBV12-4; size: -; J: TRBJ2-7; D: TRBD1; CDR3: CASGSGQGVYEQYF; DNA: TGTGCTAGTGGTTCGGGACAGGGGGTCTACGAGCAGTACTTC
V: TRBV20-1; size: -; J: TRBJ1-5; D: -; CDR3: CSAKSLGLGLETQHF; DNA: TGCAGTGCTAAGAGCTTGGGACTAGGATTGGAGACCCAGCATTTT
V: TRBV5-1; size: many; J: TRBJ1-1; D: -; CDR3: CASSLGAGSSTEAFF; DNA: TGCGCCAGCAGCTTGGGGGCAGGTTCCAGCACTGAAGCTTTCTTT
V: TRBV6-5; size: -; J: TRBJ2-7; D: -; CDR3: CASSYSGVDEQYF; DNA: TGTGCCAGCAGTTACTCCGGGGTGGACGAGCAGTACTTC
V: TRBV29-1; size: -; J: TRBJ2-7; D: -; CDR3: CSVEQSDNYEQYF; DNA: TGCAGCGTTGAACAGTCTGATAACTACGAGCAGTACTTC
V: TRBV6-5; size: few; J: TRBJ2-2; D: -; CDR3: CASSYSAGSAGELFF; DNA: TGTGCCAGCAGTTACTCGGCAGGGTCGGCCGGGGAGCTGTTTTTT
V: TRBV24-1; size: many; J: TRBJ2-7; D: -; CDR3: CATSDFKRGSSYEQYF; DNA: TGTGCCACCAGTGATTTTAAGAGGGGGAGCTCCTACGAGCAGTACTTC
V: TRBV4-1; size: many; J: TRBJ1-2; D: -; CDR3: CASSGTGYYGYTF; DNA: TGCGCCAGCAGTGGGACGGGCTACTATGGCTACACCTTC
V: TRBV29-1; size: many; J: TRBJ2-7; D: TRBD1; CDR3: CSVRRQGNYEQYF; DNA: TGCAGCGTGCGGCGACAGGGTAACTACGAGCAGTACTTC
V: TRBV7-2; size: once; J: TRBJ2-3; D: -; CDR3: CASSLGLMDTQYF; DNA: TGTGCCAGCAGCTTAGGTTTGATGGATACGCAGTATTTT
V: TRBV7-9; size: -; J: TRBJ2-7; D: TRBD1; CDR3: CASSARQGNEQYF; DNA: TGTGCCAGCTCAGCCCGACAGGGTAACGAGCAGTACTTC
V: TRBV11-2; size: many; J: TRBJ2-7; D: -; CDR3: CASSLVANGEQYF; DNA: TGTGCCAGCAGCTTAGTTGCGAATGGCGAGCAGTACTTC
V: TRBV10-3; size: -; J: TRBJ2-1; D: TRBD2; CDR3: CANSERGGSYEQFF; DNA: TGTGCCAACTCAGAGCGGGGGGGCAGCTATGAGCAGTTCTTC
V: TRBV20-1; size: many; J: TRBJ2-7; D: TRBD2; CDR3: CSARGSGRYEQYF; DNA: TGCAGTGCTAGGGGTAGCGGGCGGTACGAGCAGTACTTC
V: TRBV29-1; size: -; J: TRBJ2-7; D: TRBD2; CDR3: CSAEGLAARDNEQYF; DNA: TGCAGCGCCGAGGGACTAGCGGCAAGAGACAATGAGCAGTACTTC
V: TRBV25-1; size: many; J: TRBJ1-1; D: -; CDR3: CASSERRAGNTEAFF; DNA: TGTGCCAGCAGTGAGAGGAGGGCGGGGAACACTGAAGCTTTCTTT
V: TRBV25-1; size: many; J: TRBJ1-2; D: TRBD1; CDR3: CASSEAAGTGEENGYTF; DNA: TGTGCCAGCAGTGAAGCTGCCGGGACAGGGGAGGAGAATGGCTACACCTTC
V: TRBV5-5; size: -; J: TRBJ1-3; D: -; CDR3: CASSFPTSYGYTIYF; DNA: TGTGCCAGCAGCTTCCCCACCTCCTATGGCTACACCATATATTTT
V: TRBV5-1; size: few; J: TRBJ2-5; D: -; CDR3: CASSLVRTAQETQYF; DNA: TGCGCCAGCAGCTTGGTTCGGACAGCTCAAGAGACCCAGTACTTC
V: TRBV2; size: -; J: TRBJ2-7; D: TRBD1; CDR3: CASTLSAGGQGARSEQYF; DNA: TGTGCCAGCACCCTTTCTGCGGGGGGACAGGGGGCTCGGTCCGAGCAGTACTTC
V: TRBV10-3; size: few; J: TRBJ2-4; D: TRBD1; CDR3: CAISSDRGRENIQYF; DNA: TGTGCCATCAGCTCAGACAGGGGGCGCGAAAACATTCAGTACTTC
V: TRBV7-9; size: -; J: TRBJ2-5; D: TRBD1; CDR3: CASSLADRAQETQYF; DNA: TGTGCCAGCAGCTTAGCGGACAGGGCACAAGAGACCCAGTACTTC
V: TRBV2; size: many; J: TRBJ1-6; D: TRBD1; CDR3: CASRGGQGNSPLHF; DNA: TGTGCCAGCAGGGGGGGACAGGGGAATTCACCCCTCCACTTT
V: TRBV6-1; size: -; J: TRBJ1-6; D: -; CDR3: CASTERKNSPLHF; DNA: TGTGCCAGCACGGAACGGAAGAATTCACCCCTCCACTTT
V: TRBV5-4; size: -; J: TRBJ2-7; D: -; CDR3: CASNLAGVDAYEQYF; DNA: TGTGCCAGCAACTTGGCAGGGGTAGACGCCTACGAGCAGTACTTC
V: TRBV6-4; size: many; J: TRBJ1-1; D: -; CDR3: CASSDSFTLMNTEAFF; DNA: TGTGCCAGCAGTGACTCGTTCACGTTAATGAACACTGAAGCTTTCTTT
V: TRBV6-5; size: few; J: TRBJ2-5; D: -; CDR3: CASTKTPGVSETQYF; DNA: TGTGCCAGCACCAAAACCCCAGGGGTCTCGGAGACCCAGTACTTC